These T cell receptor beta chains were read from a single sample in a study of shared clonotypes between healthy human individuals. Assay: immunoSEQ multiplex PCR; the TCRdb copy retains only in-frame clones and omits some. This table has 1.6 million or so clones, around 97% appearing once. The sequenced sample consisted of naive CD4+ T cells sorted from blood. The receptors stem from a man aged 30 to 45 in good health. Both conserved end residues are part of each CDR3. The D gene is left open where the match is weak. A row's size may be missing; if present it is once, few, many or a size class.

J	size	V	D	DNA	CDR3
TRBJ2-1	-	TRBV5-4	TRBD1	TGTGCCAGCAGCTCCCGGGACAGCCCTAATGAGCAGTTCTTC	CASSSRDSPNEQFF
TRBJ2-1	-	TRBV2	-	TGTGCCAGCAGTGAAGAGAGGTATGAGCAGTTCTTC	CASSEERYEQFF
TRBJ1-3	-	TRBV10-3	-	TGTGCCATCAGTGATTATGGGTACGATGGAAACACCATATATTTT	CAISDYGYDGNTIYF
TRBJ2-6	-	TRBV5-4	-	TGTGCCAGCAGCCCACGTCTAGGGGTTACAGGGGCCAACGTCCTGACTTTC	CASSPRLGVTGANVLTF
TRBJ2-7	-	TRBV15	-	TGTGCCACCAGCAGACAAGGGAGCTCCTACGAGCAGTACTTC	CATSRQGSSYEQYF
TRBJ1-5	-	TRBV18	-	TGTGCCAGCTCACCATTGAGGTTGGGGCAGACGTATAGCAATCAGCCCCAGCATTTT	CASSPLRLGQTYSNQPQHF
TRBJ2-2	-	TRBV7-3	-	TGTGCCAGCAGCTTAGACGCGTGGGCCACCGGGGAGCTGTTTTTT	CASSLDAWATGELFF
TRBJ2-1	-	TRBV29-1	-	TGCAGCGTCGCCGGGACGACGTCCGGGTCCTACAATGAGCAGTTCTTC	CSVAGTTSGSYNEQFF
TRBJ2-5	-	TRBV2	TRBD1	TGTGCCGGCTGGGGACAGGAACAAGAGACCCAGTACTTC	CAGWGQEQETQYF
TRBJ2-7	-	TRBV6-1	-	TGTGCCAGCAGTGAAATGGTCGCAGCGTACGAGCAGTACTTC	CASSEMVAAYEQYF
TRBJ2-5	-	TRBV9	-	TGTGCCAGCAGCGTATTTTCTTCAGGGGAGACCCAGTACTTC	CASSVFSSGETQYF
TRBJ2-2	-	TRBV11-2	-	TGTGCCAGCAGCTTAGATTGGCAGTTATTAACCGGGGAGCTGTTTTTT	CASSLDWQLLTGELFF
TRBJ2-1	once	TRBV7-9	-	TGTGCCAGCAGCTCTAATTACCGGGACACGAAGTACAATGAGCAGTTCTTC	CASSSNYRDTKYNEQFF
TRBJ2-6	-	TRBV28	-	TGTGCCAGCAGTAGTCACACTTCTTCTGGGGCCAACGTCCTGACTTTC	CASSSHTSSGANVLTF
TRBJ2-1	-	TRBV7-9	TRBD1	TGTGCCAGCAGCTGGCCGGGACAGGGCTACAATGAGCAGTTCTTC	CASSWPGQGYNEQFF
TRBJ2-1	-	TRBV27	-	TGTGCCAGCAGTTCTAGGGGGGGACTTGCCTCCTACAATGAGCAGTTCTTC	CASSSRGGLASYNEQFF
TRBJ1-3	-	TRBV7-9	-	TGTGCCAGCAGCCCTTCCTGGGCTGGAAACACCATATATTTT	CASSPSWAGNTIYF
TRBJ2-2	-	TRBV5-4	TRBD1	TGTGCCAGCAGCTTGGGGGACAGGGTTGGGGCCGGGGAGCTGTTTTTT	CASSLGDRVGAGELFF
TRBJ2-5	once	TRBV25-1	TRBD1	TGTGCCAGCAGTGATTTCGACAGGGAAAAAGAGACCCAGTACTTC	CASSDFDREKETQYF
TRBJ1-1	-	TRBV5-5	-	TGTGCCACTCAGGGGTCGGCGAACACTGAAGCTTTCTTT	CATQGSANTEAFF
TRBJ2-1	-	TRBV28	TRBD2	TGTGCCAGCAGTTTATGGGCGGGAGCCGTCAATGAGCAGTTCTTC	CASSLWAGAVNEQFF
TRBJ2-5	-	TRBV14	TRBD1	TGTGCCAGCAGACCGACAGGGGGCGGGGAGACCCAGTACTTC	CASRPTGGGETQYF
TRBJ2-3	-	TRBV5-5	-	TGTGCCAGCAGCGTACAGGGCTTGGATACGCAGTATTTT	CASSVQGLDTQYF
TRBJ2-5	-	TRBV7-9	-	TGTGCCAGCAGCTTAGTCCAAGAGACCCAGTACTTC	CASSLVQETQYF
TRBJ2-1	-	TRBV5-1	TRBD2	TGCGCCAGCAGCTGGGGGACTACCACATCCTACAATGAGCAGTTCTTC	CASSWGTTTSYNEQFF
TRBJ1-1	-	TRBV7-2	-	TGTGCCAGCAGCTTAGTCAGGGGAGGATTTGAAGCTTTCTTT	CASSLVRGGFEAFF
TRBJ2-7	-	TRBV6-1	-	TGTGCCAGCAGTGACGCGATGCTTCTCTACGAGCAGTACTTC	CASSDAMLLYEQYF
TRBJ1-5	-	TRBV27	-	TGTGCCAGCAGTTTTGGGGGGTTCGGTCAGCCCCAGCATTTT	CASSFGGFGQPQHF
TRBJ2-5	-	TRBV5-1	-	TGCGCCAGCAGCCCGGGGGAGACCCAGTACTTC	CASSPGETQYF
TRBJ2-7	-	TRBV30	-	TGTGCCTGGAGTGTAGGGCCAGGAGGTCTCTACGAGCAGTACTTC	CAWSVGPGGLYEQYF
TRBJ2-5	-	TRBV15	TRBD2	TGTGCCACCACTTGGGGGGGTGGTGAGACCCAGTACTTC	CATTWGGGETQYF
TRBJ2-5	-	TRBV7-6	-	TGTGCCAGCAGCTTAGTAAGCGGTGGAGAGACCCAGTACTTC	CASSLVSGGETQYF
TRBJ2-3	-	TRBV4-1	TRBD2	TGCGCCAGCAGCACACGGACTAGCGGGAACTTTACGCAGTATTTT	CASSTRTSGNFTQYF